The following is a T cell receptor beta chain sequence with its context. The antigen is not known. The germline V gene has CDR1 MNHEY and CDR2 SVGAGI. This CDR3 has 13 amino acids. Tens of thousands of genome equivalents of blood DNA were amplified for TRB. One tube held mixed TRB-A and TRB-B primer pools for touch-down PCR. TCRdb re-analyzed the multiplex PCR reads; it lists each CDR3 protein once, without DNA. This listing includes around 9,700 distinct CDR3 sequences. The sample comes from a study of T cell clusters in autoimmune cytopenias. Regarding the study as a whole: Active autoimmune hepatitis patients had about 3.3-fold fewer exclusive TRB clusters than healthy donors.

These records were also assigned to another study, of T cell repertoires in aging, cancer and after chemotherapy. Per that paper: Rebound thymic output was suggested by rising median generation probability during chemotherapy in each cancer cohort.

The sequence derives from a human donor in good health. V gene TRBV6-5 combines with J gene TRBJ2-1; TCRdb picks TRBD1, but there is no DNA to check that call. The sequenced sample was peripheral blood. CDR3 amino acids: CASSYRGALEQFF.